The source of this T cell receptor (beta chain) is a study of technical replicates of blood from several donors. This table comes from immunoSEQ multiplex PCR, and its TCRdb copy is limited to in-frame clones, with some not included. The table includes 95,000 to 100,000 clones, 90% to 97% detected once. Sequencing input: T cells isolated from PBMCs. The sequence was collected from a human donor in good health.

The CDR3 DNA sequence: TGTGCCAGCGGACTGTATAGCAATCAGCCCCAGCATTTT. This encodes CASGLYSNQPQHF. V is TRBV27 and J is TRBJ1-5; D gene ambiguous. Looked up from germline, CDR1 is MNHEY and CDR2 is SMNVEV (reference sequence). The V end was cut by 8 bases, the J end by 0 bases, with 8 bases between. The CDR3 length is 13 residues.